The clone carrying this T cell receptor beta chain was picked up a small number of times. Germline CDR1 DFQATT, CDR2 SNEGSKA (reference sequence). Trimming took 2 bases from V and 0 from J, leaving 7 bases between them. This CDR3 is 13 amino acids long. This sample stems from a study of blood T cells in healthy people across ages. Through a sample-barcoded 5' primer and a J-beta primer mix, a second PCR was run for about 7 to 12 cycles. Each TCR beta cDNA got a 12-nucleotide random molecular identifier. TCRdb processed the 5' RACE reads anew with MiXCR; each CDR3 protein has one entry. The data show 450,000 to 600,000 distinct CDR3 sequences, about 25% seen once. A further study also used this sample, focusing on T cells of mothers and their children. That publication notes: Each donor was one of three healthy Caucasian mothers or one of their six children. About 2.8 million TCR beta reads per child versus over 9 million per mother.

The rearrangement links TRBV20-1 to TRBJ1-2, with TRBD1 as a possible D gene (6 bases). This TCR came from a boy aged 2 to 10 in good health. The sample comprised blood. CDR3 in amino acids: CSARNRANYGYTF. CDR3 in DNA: TGCAGTGCTAGAAACAGGGCTAACTATGGCTACACCTTC.